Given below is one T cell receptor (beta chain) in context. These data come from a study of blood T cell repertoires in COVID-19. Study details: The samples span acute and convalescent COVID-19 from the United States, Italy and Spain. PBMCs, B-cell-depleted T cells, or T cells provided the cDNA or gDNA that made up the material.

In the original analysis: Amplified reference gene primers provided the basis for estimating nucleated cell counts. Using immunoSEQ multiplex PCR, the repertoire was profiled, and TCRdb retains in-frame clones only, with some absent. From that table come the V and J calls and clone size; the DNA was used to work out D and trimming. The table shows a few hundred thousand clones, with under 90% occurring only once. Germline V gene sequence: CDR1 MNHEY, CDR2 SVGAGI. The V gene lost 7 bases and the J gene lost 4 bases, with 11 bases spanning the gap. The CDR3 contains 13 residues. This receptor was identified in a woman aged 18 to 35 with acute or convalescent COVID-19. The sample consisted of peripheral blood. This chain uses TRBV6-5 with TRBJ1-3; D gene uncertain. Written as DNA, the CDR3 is TGTGCCAGCATTAATACAGCAGGAAACACCATATATTTT. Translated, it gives CASINTAGNTIYF.